The next 22 T cell receptor beta chains were all read from a single sample in a study of blood T cells in healthy people across ages. Through a sample-barcoded 5' primer and a J-beta primer mix, a second PCR was run for about 6 to 11 cycles. Each CDR3 protein gets one entry after TCRdb re-called the 5' RACE reads with MiXCR. The sample records around 820,000 distinct CDR3 sequences, approximately 25% being singletons. These sequences were also reported in another study, on T cells of mothers and their children.

The sample taken for sequencing was blood. The receptors here all came from a boy under 18 in good health.

This clonotype was seen a few times. The chain uses TRBV7-9 and TRBJ2-1; 10 bases line up with TRBD2. Germline values: CDR1 SEHNR, CDR2 FQNEAQ (reference sequence). CDR3 length: 16 amino acids. V was pared by 1 base and J by 7 bases, with 7 bases of the junction left unmatched. As DNA, the CDR3 is TGTGCCAGCAGCTTAGTCCAGCGGGGGGGCCGGAATGAGCAGTTCTTC. This gives the protein CASSLVQRGGRNEQFF.

V gene TRBV19 combines with J gene TRBJ1-1, with 7 positions matching TRBD1. The V gene end was trimmed by 3 bases and the J gene end by 4 bases; junction bases not matched to a gene: 8. The length of the CDR3 is 15 residues. CDR1 is LNHDA and CDR2 is SQIVND in the germline V gene (reference sequence). CDR3 amino acids: CASSMGNRGGTEAFF. CDR3 DNA: TGTGCCAGTAGTATGGGGAACAGGGGTGGCACTGAAGCTTTCTTT. The complete variable domain, with remaining parts taken from reference TRBV19 and TRBJ1-1, reads DGGITQSPKYLFRKEGQNVTLSCEQNLNHDAMYWYRQDPGQGLRLIYYSQIVNDFQKGDIAEGYSVSREKKESFPLTVTSAQKNPTAFYLCASSMGNRGGTEAFFGQGTRLTVV.

V and J are TRBV5-1 and TRBJ2-1, with D perhaps matching TRBD1 or TRBD2 (6 bases each). Trimming took 0 bases from V and 0 from J, leaving 13 bases between them. The CDR3 runs to 17 residues. Germline V gene lookup returns CDR1 SGHRS and CDR2 YFSETQ. The CDR3, as DNA: TGCGCCAGCAGCTTGGTGGGGGGCCTAAGCTCCTACAATGAGCAGTTCTTC. It codes for CASSLVGGLSSYNEQFF.

Only a few counts were recorded for this clonotype. The V and J genes are TRBV20-1 and TRBJ2-1; D is unresolved. Germline V lookup: CDR1 DFQATT, CDR2 SNEGSKA (reference sequence). V was shortened by 5 bases and J by 10 bases, with 18 bases between the two germline ends. The CDR3 length is 13 residues. The CDR3 sequence is CSAPLWSSDEQFF. The CDR3 DNA reads as TGCAGTGCTCCTCTTTGGTCGAGCGACGAGCAGTTCTTC.

This clonotype was found a few times. The rearrangement uses TRBV29-1 and TRBJ2-3; TRBD2 matches at 7 bases. J lost 0 bases, V lost 7 bases, and 7 bases had no gene match. This CDR3 is built from 14 residues. The germline V gene has CDR1 SQVTM and CDR2 ANQGSEA. The DNA for the CDR3 is TGCAGCGCCCCCCTAGCGGTTAGCACAGATACGCAGTATTTT. Amino acids: CSAPLAVSTDTQYF.

About this clonotype itself: At one of its ends the junction is not consistent with the germline gene, which may arise from a read error. The CDR3 sequence is CASSQPTDLEQDTQCF. The CDR3 nucleotides read TGCGCCAGCAGCCAACCAACGGACCTAGAACAAGATACGCAGTGTTTT. This chain uses TRBV4-1 with TRBJ2-3; the D is unclear. Germline V lookup: CDR1 MGHRA, CDR2 YSYEKL. This CDR3 has 16 residues.

This clonotype was counted only a few times. The V gene is TRBV20-1, the J gene TRBJ2-7; 9 positions match TRBD2. V was pared by 0 bases and J by 7 bases, with 13 bases of the junction left unmatched. The CDR3 runs 16 residues. Germline assignment: CDR1 DFQATT and CDR2 SNEGSKA (reference sequence). The CDR3 here is CSARDRAGGPVWEQYF. CDR3 sequence (DNA): TGCAGTGCTAGAGATCGTGCGGGAGGGCCGGTGTGGGAGCAGTACTTC.

This clonotype was recorded a few times. The V and J genes are TRBV6-6 and TRBJ2-3; D is undetermined. Trimming took off 8 bases at V and 2 bases at J, with 14 bases between the two ends. Germline V CDR1 and CDR2: MNHNY, SVGAGI (reference sequence). The CDR3 runs 14 residues. The CDR3 DNA is TGTGCCAGCTGTGATGGGCGCCTCACAGATACGCAGTATTTT. Translating gives CASCDGRLTDTQYF.

V gene TRBV5-1 combines with J gene TRBJ1-3; D unclear. CDR1 is SGHRS, CDR2 YFSETQ, per germline. The CDR3 has 15 amino acids. With 0 bases removed from V and 0 bases from J, the gap between germline ends came to 7 bases. The CDR3 sequence: CASSLEYSSGNTIYF. For the CDR3, the DNA is TGCGCCAGCAGCTTGGAATACAGCTCTGGAAACACCATATATTTT.

This clonotype was seen a handful of times. This sequence joins TRBV7-9 and TRBJ2-6; D unclear. The germline CDR1 and CDR2 sequences are SEHNR and FQNEAQ (reference sequence). The CDR3 runs to 12 residues. CDR3 loop: CAARSGANVLTF. The CDR3 nucleotides are TGTGCAGCCAGGTCTGGGGCCAACGTCCTGACTTTC.

CDR3 residues: CASSPGLAVYSYNEQFF. CDR3 in DNA: TGTGCCAGCAGCCCAGGACTAGCGGTCTACTCCTACAATGAGCAGTTCTTC. The chain employs TRBV7-3 and TRBJ2-1, with 10 bases matching TRBD2. V lost 5 bases to trimming and J lost 0 bases; unmatched junction nucleotides: 7. Germline CDR1 is SGHTA and CDR2 is FQGTGA. This CDR3 comprises 17 residues.

The chain employs TRBV7-3 and TRBJ1-1, with TRBD1 matching 10 bases. The V gene end was trimmed by 5 bases and the J gene end by 0 bases; junction bases not matched to a gene: 9. The CDR3 is 17 amino acids. The V gene's germline CDR1 is SGHTA and CDR2 FQGTGA. CDR3 sequence reads: CASSVKGQGNMNTEAFF. CDR3 coding DNA: TGTGCCAGCAGCGTCAAGGGACAGGGGAATATGAACACTGAAGCTTTCTTT.

The CDR3 region is CARLARVYEQYF. The CDR3 bases are TGCGCCAGGTTGGCCAGGGTCTACGAGCAGTACTTC. V usage is TRBV4-1 and J usage is TRBJ2-7; TRBD1 might be the D (5 bases). Germline loops: CDR1 MGHRA, CDR2 YSYEKL. The V end was cut by 9 bases, the J end by 3 bases, with 12 bases between. The CDR3 contains 12 residues.

CDR3 protein: CASSPGPISNQPQHF. The CDR3 DNA reads as TGCGCCAGCAGCCCGGGACCGATTAGCAATCAGCCCCAGCATTTT. The chain combines TRBV5-1 with TRBJ1-5, with a weak D call TRBD1 (5 bases). The V end was cut by 4 bases, the J end by 0 bases, with 11 bases between. This CDR3 comprises 15 residues. Germline assignment: CDR1 SGHRS and CDR2 YFSETQ.

V and J are TRBV30 and TRBJ2-1, with D possibly matching TRBD1 (5 bases). The CDR3 covers 14 residues. Trimming removed 0 bases at V and 4 bases at J, with 10 bases between. CDR1 and CDR2 from the germline V gene are GTSNPN and SVGIG (reference sequence). This CDR3 reads CAWSVAGIYNEQFF. The CDR3 DNA reads TGTGCCTGGAGTGTGGCAGGGATTTACAATGAGCAGTTCTTC.

In this sample, this clonotype turned up once. V is TRBV20-1 and J is TRBJ1-1, with 10 nucleotides matching TRBD1. V was pared by 5 bases and J by 6 bases, with 12 bases of the junction left unmatched. Germline-derived CDR1 and CDR2 are DFQATT and SNEGSKA (reference sequence). The CDR3 is 15 amino acids. The CDR3 sequence is CSAPSMGQGRAEAFF. The DNA of the CDR3 is TGCAGTGCTCCTTCTATGGGACAGGGGCGGGCTGAAGCTTTCTTT.

The chain uses TRBV7-9 and TRBJ2-3; D ambiguous. There are 16 residues in the CDR3. Germline V gives CDR1 SEHNR, CDR2 FQNEAQ (reference sequence). Trimming pared 2 bases from V and 2 bases from J, leaving 14 bases between. The DNA of the CDR3 is TGTGCCAGCAGCTTATCGGCTAGAAGAAACACAGATACGCAGTATTTT. Translated, it gives CASSLSARRNTDTQYF.

This clonotype appeared a few times. The V and J genes are TRBV6-2 or TRBV6-3 and TRBJ1-5; no reliable D call. V dropped 0 bases and J dropped 5 bases, with 11 bases sitting between them. Germline values: CDR1 MNHEY, CDR2 SVGEGT. The CDR3 covers 15 residues. The CDR3 region is CASSYSIWLDQPQHF. In DNA, the CDR3 is TGTGCCAGCAGTTACTCGATATGGCTTGATCAGCCCCAGCATTTT.

The chain links TRBV4-2 to TRBJ1-4; D not resolved. The CDR3 length is 13 residues. V lost 4 bases and J lost 6, with 9 bases in between. Germline CDR1 reads LGHNA; CDR2 reads YNFKEQ. CDR3 in DNA: TGTGCCAGCAGCCCCCCGTCGGATGAAAAACTGTTTTTT. It translates to CASSPPSDEKLFF.

The chain uses TRBV7-2 and TRBJ1-1; TRBD1 might be the D (5 bases). Trimming shortened V by 1 base and J by 4 bases, and 25 bases separated the two germline ends. The V gene's germline CDR1 is SGHTA and CDR2 FQGNSA. The CDR3 contains 19 residues. The CDR3 loop reads CASSLDLEVRAGIGTEAFF. As DNA, the CDR3 is TGTGCCAGCAGCTTAGATCTGGAGGTTCGGGCAGGGATCGGCACTGAAGCTTTCTTT. The variable domain in full, with the rest retrieved from reference TRBV7-2 and TRBJ1-1, is GAGVSQSPSNKVTEKGKDVELRCDPISGHTALYWYRQSLGQGLEFLIYFQGNSAPDKSGLPSDRFSAERTGGSVSTLTIQRTQQEDSAVYLCASSLDLEVRAGIGTEAFFGQGTRLTVV.

As for this clonotype: Germline is not matched at one junction end, which may reflect a read error. This chain links TRBV6-2 or TRBV6-3 with TRBJ2-5, with no clear D. The J call may not be correct, given that the DNA end is closer to TRBJ2-1. The CDR3 contains 12 residues. Germline values: CDR1 MNHEY, CDR2 SVGEGT. The CDR3 nucleotides read TGCGCCAGCAGTAAAAACCGGCATGAGCAGTTCTTC. This encodes CASSKNRHEQFF.

The genes are TRBV25-1 and TRBJ2-1; tentative D call: TRBD2 (6 bases). The CDR3 has 16 residues. The V gene lost 3 bases and the J gene lost 3 bases, with 15 bases spanning the gap. Germline V gives CDR1 MGHDK, CDR2 SYGVNS. The CDR3 DNA reads as TGTGCCAGCAGTGATCCTATTAGCGGTTACTACAATGAGCAGTTCTTC. Its translation is CASSDPISGYYNEQFF. Drawing the rest from reference TRBV25-1 and TRBJ2-1, the complete variable domain is EADIYQTPRYLVIGTGKKITLECSQTMGHDKMYWYQQDPGMELHLIHYSYGVNSTEKGDLSSESTVSRIRTEHFPLTLESARPSHTSQYLCASSDPISGYYNEQFFGPGTRLTVL.